This TCR beta chain came from a study of T cell repertoires in cytomegalovirus infection. As for this clonotype: The antigen remains unidentified.

The CDR3 is 15 residues long. CDR1 and CDR2 (germline): DFQATT, SNEGSKA (reference sequence). Trimming left V 0 bases short and J 1 base short, with 12 bases between. TCRdb re-called the reads with MiXCR, one entry per CDR3 protein. The table records approximately 100,000 distinct CDR3 sequences, around 45% of them present only once. The sample in question was CD8+ T cells from cultured PBMCs, obtained from culture after CMV antigen stimulation. This receptor was taken from a human donor in good health (CMV status not recorded). Some clones in this sample may be carry-over from other donors' samples. V gene TRBV20-1 combines with J gene TRBJ2-5; perhaps TRBD1 as D (5 bases). The DNA for the CDR3 is TGCAGTGCTAGAGACAGGGAAGGGTTCCAAGAGACCCAGTACTTC. This codes for CSARDREGFQETQYF.